This entry lists 28 T cell receptor beta chains sequenced from one sample in a study of T cells in Graves' hyperthyroidism and ophthalmopathy. Amplification of TCR beta CDR3 regions was performed using RNA transcripts as template. HTBI primers were the set used in a first-round RT-PCR of the TCR CDR3. TCRdb reanalysed the multiplex PCR reads using MiXCR and keeps one entry per CDR3 protein. The sample includes 300,000 to 500,000 distinct CDR3 sequences, over 12% of them seen just once. The sample was blood. The source is a man over 45 with Graves' ophthalmopathy.

This clonotype was seen at least ten times. The chain carries TRBV3-1 and TRBJ2-7, with 11 bases matching TRBD2. The ends lost 6 bases at V and 1 base at J; junction bases unmatched: 8. This CDR3 region has 16 residues. In germline, CDR1 is LGHDT, CDR2 YNNKEL (reference sequence). CDR3 sequence reads: CASRLTGTSGSYEQYF. As DNA, the CDR3 is TGTGCCAGCAGACTGACCGGGACTAGCGGATCCTACGAGCAGTACTTC.

There are many counts of this clonotype. The V and J genes are TRBV15 and TRBJ2-5; D unresolved. Trimming took off 3 bases at V and 2 bases at J, with 13 bases between the two ends. CDR1 is LNHNV and CDR2 is YYDKDF in the germline V gene (reference sequence). There are 15 residues in the CDR3. The CDR3 sequence is CATSRFSVLQETQYF. The CDR3 nucleotides are TGTGCCACCAGCAGGTTTTCGGTGCTTCAAGAGACCCAGTACTTC.

There are many counts of this clonotype. The V call is TRBV11-2, the J call TRBJ2-7; no definite D call. The CDR3 spans 14 residues. In germline, CDR1 is SGHAT, CDR2 FQNNGV. Trimming cost V 6 bases and J 3 bases, with 15 bases left between them. CDR3 region: CASRRLRSGYEQYF. Written as DNA, the CDR3 is TGTGCCAGCAGGCGCTTGAGGAGTGGCTACGAGCAGTACTTC.

This clonotype appeared many times. The rearrangement links TRBV7-9 to TRBJ2-1; TRBD2 matches 7 bases. With 3 bases clipped from V and 2 bases from J, the junction kept 4 bases outside the gene matches. The CDR3 runs to 15 residues. Germline-derived CDR1 and CDR2 are SEHNR and FQNEAQ (reference sequence). CDR3: CASSLSSGPYNEQFF. The DNA for the CDR3 is TGTGCCAGCAGCTTGTCTAGCGGCCCCTACAATGAGCAGTTCTTC.

This clonotype was seen many times. The chain employs TRBV20-1 and TRBJ2-3, with 7 nucleotides matching TRBD2. The germline V gene has CDR1 DFQATT and CDR2 SNEGSKA (reference sequence). The CDR3 covers 15 residues. The V gene end was trimmed by 5 bases and the J gene end by 0 bases; junction bases not matched to a gene: 8. CDR3 nucleotide sequence: TGCAGTGCTCCAGCGGGACGGACTAGCACAGATACGCAGTATTTT. This encodes CSAPAGRTSTDTQYF.

The chain employs TRBV9 and TRBJ2-1; TRBD2 is a possible D gene (5 bases). V was trimmed by 6 bases and J by 2 bases, leaving 15 bases between them. CDR1 and CDR2 from the germline V gene are SGDLS and YYNGEE. The CDR3 is 15 residues long. CDR3: CASTLESGAYNEQFF. Written as DNA, the CDR3 is TGTGCCAGCACCCTAGAAAGCGGCGCCTACAATGAGCAGTTCTTC.

This clonotype was seen a few times. The chain combines TRBV10-3 with TRBJ2-7; D is perhaps TRBD1 or TRBD2 (6 bases each). The CDR3 consists of 14 residues. Germline V gene sequence: CDR1 ENHRY, CDR2 SYGVKD. V was cut by 0 bases and J by 5 bases, with 11 bases left in between. The CDR3 loop is CAISESGGGHEQYF. CDR3 in DNA: TGTGCCATCAGTGAGTCCGGAGGGGGGCACGAGCAGTACTTC.

This clonotype was counted between two and nine times. The rearrangement uses TRBV27 and TRBJ2-1; 13 bases match TRBD2. Germline CDR1 MNHEY, CDR2 SMNVEV (reference sequence). V lost 6 bases and J lost 8; bases outside the gene matches: 10. The CDR3 totals 16 residues. The CDR3 spells CASRDTGTSGTDEQFF. CDR3 sequence (DNA): TGTGCCAGCAGAGATACCGGGACTAGCGGGACCGATGAGCAGTTCTTC.

This clonotype appeared many times. The gene calls are TRBV30 and TRBJ2-7; TRBD2 aligns across 13 bases. The germline CDR1 and CDR2 sequences are GTSNPN and SVGIG (reference sequence). Losses at the gene ends were 0 bases for V and 2 bases for J; bases not matched to a gene: 1. The CDR3 is 15 residues long. CDR3 coding DNA: TGTGCCTGGAGTGTCGGACTAGCGGGGGCCTACGAGCAGTACTTC. This gives the protein CAWSVGLAGAYEQYF.

There are many counts of this clonotype. For the CDR3, the DNA is TGCAGTGCTAGAGTCCCCACGGGGGGATCCCACTATGGCTACACCTTC. Translation: CSARVPTGGSHYGYTF. The V gene is TRBV20-1, the J gene TRBJ1-2; tentative D call: TRBD1 (5 bases). This CDR3 has 16 amino acids. The germline gives CDR1 DFQATT, CDR2 SNEGSKA (reference sequence). The germline V and J ends were trimmed by 1 base and 3 bases, with 18 bases remaining between them.

In this sample, this clonotype turned up many times. The DNA of the CDR3 is TGTGCCAGCAGCTTAGGACAGGGAGCGAACACTGAAGCTTTCTTT. Amino acids: CASSLGQGANTEAFF. The chain recombines TRBV11-2 with TRBJ1-1; 7 nucleotides align to TRBD1. Germline V CDR1 and CDR2: SGHAT, FQNNGV. V lost 1 base and J lost 1; bases outside the gene matches: 3. CDR3 length: 15 amino acids.

The V call is TRBV5-1, the J call TRBJ2-1; D possibly corresponds to TRBD2 (6 bases). The CDR3 consists of 15 residues. From germline, CDR1 is SGHRS and CDR2 YFSETQ. Trimming pared 3 bases from V and 8 bases from J, leaving 18 bases between. This chain's CDR3 is CASSWRGPPGDEQFF. The DNA of the CDR3 is TGCGCCAGCAGCTGGAGGGGCCCACCGGGGGATGAGCAGTTCTTC.

In this sample, this clonotype turned up many times. The V gene is TRBV12-3 or TRBV12-4, the J gene TRBJ2-5, with TRBD2 identical over 10 bases. V was clipped by 5 bases and J by 1 base; unmatched bases: 4. The CDR3 loop spans 15 amino acids. CDR3 in DNA: TGTGCCAGCAGTGAGCTAGCGGGAGTCCAAGAGACCCAGTACTTC. This gives the protein CASSELAGVQETQYF.

This clonotype was counted many times. The CDR3 protein is CAWSRLRGGLAGANEQYF. CDR3 in DNA: TGTGCCTGGAGCAGACTCCGAGGGGGACTAGCGGGAGCTAACGAGCAGTACTTC. J is TRBJ2-7 and V is TRBV30; TRBD2 agrees at 14 bases. Germline-derived CDR1 and CDR2 are GTSNPN and SVGIG (reference sequence). The CDR3 length is 18 residues. Trimming at V came to 3 bases and at J to 5 bases, leaving 15 bases not matched to a gene.

This clonotype was seen ten or more times. The rearrangement uses TRBV5-6 and TRBJ1-2, with TRBD1 matching over 8 bases. This CDR3 has 14 residues. The junction had 4 bases not matched to a gene; V was cut back by 4 bases and J by 2 bases. Germline CDR1 reads SGHDT; CDR2 reads YYEEEE. Written as DNA, the CDR3 is TGTGCCAGCAGCCGACGGGACAGGAACTATGGCTACACCTTC. It codes for CASSRRDRNYGYTF.

In its sample, this clonotype was seen a few times. V and J are TRBV9 and TRBJ2-5; a possible D gene is TRBD2 (6 bases). CDR3 length equals 15 residues. The germline gives CDR1 SGDLS, CDR2 YYNGEE. With 0 bases removed from V and 1 base from J, the gap between germline ends came to 10 bases. The CDR3 region is CASSVAAGLQETQYF. The CDR3 DNA reads TGTGCCAGCAGCGTAGCGGCGGGGCTCCAAGAGACCCAGTACTTC.

This clonotype occurred many times. The chain uses TRBV2 and TRBJ2-3, with TRBD2 identical over 7 bases. From germline, CDR1 is SNHLY and CDR2 FYNNEI. The CDR3 is made up of 16 amino acids. V trimming: 6 bases; J trimming: 4 bases; junction bases outside the gene matches: 13. The CDR3 nucleotides are TGTGCCAGCAGCGGAGTAGCGGGTGGAGGGGCAGATACGCAGTATTTT. It encodes CASSGVAGGGADTQYF. The full variable domain, with the rest looked up from reference TRBV2 and TRBJ2-3, is EPEVTQTPSHQVTQMGQEVILRCVPISNHLYFYWYRQILGQKVEFLVSFYNNEISEKSEIFDDQFSVERPDGSNFTLKIRSTKLEDSAMYFCASSGVAGGGADTQYFGPGTRLTVL.

The chain has TRBV7-9 and TRBJ2-1; 11 nucleotides match TRBD2. Germline V gene data show CDR1 as SEHNR and CDR2 as FQNEAQ (reference sequence). This CDR3 is built from 17 residues. Unmatched junction bases numbered 9, after V lost 5 bases and J lost 3 bases. CDR3 nucleotide sequence: TGTGCCAGCAGCACACAACTAGCGGGAGTTAGCTACAATGAGCAGTTCTTC. Its protein is CASSTQLAGVSYNEQFF.

The V and J genes are TRBV29-1 and TRBJ1-4, with TRBD1 identical over 9 bases. CDR1 and CDR2 from the germline V gene are SQVTM and ANQGSEA. V was pared by 4 bases and J by 7 bases, with 7 bases of the junction left unmatched. The CDR3 is made up of 14 amino acids. CDR3 region: CSVGRGTGSEKLFF. The CDR3 DNA is TGCAGCGTTGGAAGGGGGACAGGGAGTGAAAAACTGTTTTTT. Looking up the rest from reference TRBV29-1 and TRBJ1-4 gives the full variable domain: SAVISQKPSRDICQRGTSLTIQCQVDSQVTMMFWYRQQPGQSLTLIATANQGSEATYESGFVIDKFPISRPNLTFSTLTVSNMSPEDSSIYLCSVGRGTGSEKLFFGSGTQLSVL.

This clonotype was picked up a small number of times. The V gene is TRBV6-2 or TRBV6-3, the J gene TRBJ2-5, with D perhaps TRBD1 (6 bases). CDR1 and CDR2 (germline): MNHEY, SVGEGT. V gave up 5 bases and J gave up 5 bases, with 15 bases separating them. The CDR3 is 14 amino acids. CDR3 sequence reads: CASSTTGIVETQYF. The CDR3 DNA is TGTGCCAGCAGTACTACAGGGATAGTCGAGACCCAGTACTTC.

The chain is built from TRBV5-6 and TRBJ2-2, with 7 positions matching TRBD1. The CDR3 runs 15 residues. Trimming removed 4 bases from V and 5 bases from J; junction bases left unmatched: 8. Germline CDR1 and CDR2: SGHDT and YYEEEE. CDR3 bases: TGTGCCAGCAGCGAGACAGGGATGGGGACCGGGGAGCTGTTTTTT. It is translated as CASSETGMGTGELFF.

This clonotype was counted many times. The genes are TRBV20-1 and TRBJ2-1, with D unresolved. CDR1 and CDR2 (germline): DFQATT, SNEGSKA (reference sequence). V was trimmed by 3 bases and J by 10 bases, leaving 13 bases between them. This CDR3 comprises 12 residues. The CDR3 is CSASGRRYEQFF. CDR3 nucleotides: TGCAGTGCTAGTGGTCGACGGTACGAGCAGTTCTTC.

This clonotype was found many times. V gene TRBV11-2 combines with J gene TRBJ1-1; D ambiguous. The germline CDR1 and CDR2 sequences are SGHAT and FQNNGV. V was pared by 2 bases and J by 2 bases, with 18 bases between. This CDR3 comprises 17 residues. The CDR3 sequence is CASSLSPGPNRNTEAFF. The CDR3, as DNA: TGTGCCAGCAGCTTATCCCCCGGACCGAACCGAAACACTGAAGCTTTCTTT. Complete variable domain (other parts from reference TRBV11-2 and TRBJ1-1): EAGVAQSPRYKIIEKRQSVAFWCNPISGHATLYWYQQILGQGPKLLIQFQNNGVVDDSQLPKDRFSAERLKGVDSTLKIQPAKLEDSAVYLCASSLSPGPNRNTEAFFGQGTRLTVV.

The table lists this clonotype with many counts. This chain joins TRBV10-3 and TRBJ2-2; 12 bases map to TRBD1. The germline CDR1 and CDR2 sequences are ENHRY and SYGVKD. The V segment lost 7 bases and the J segment 7 bases; nucleotides outside the gene matches: 10. This CDR3 has 16 amino acids. CDR3 amino acids: CAINSDRDRGLGELFF. Written as DNA, the CDR3 is TGTGCCATCAACTCAGATCGGGACAGGGGGCTCGGGGAGCTGTTTTTT.

The V and J genes are TRBV11-2 and TRBJ2-1; 10 bases agree with TRBD2. This CDR3 region has 18 residues. Trimming removed 2 bases from V and 1 base from J; junction bases left unmatched: 8. Germline V gene sequence: CDR1 SGHAT, CDR2 FQNNGV. The chain's CDR3 is CASSLLAGVGGSYNEQFF. CDR3 bases: TGTGCCAGCAGCTTACTAGCGGGAGTGGGAGGGTCCTACAATGAGCAGTTCTTC.

The chain is built from TRBV20-1 and TRBJ2-5; TRBD2 matches 9 bases. The junction had 7 bases not matched to a gene; V was cut back by 0 bases and J by 5 bases. The CDR3 runs to 15 residues. Per germline, CDR1 DFQATT and CDR2 SNEGSKA (reference sequence). This CDR3 reads CSARDRLAGWETQYF. CDR3 DNA sequence: TGCAGTGCTAGAGATCGGCTAGCGGGATGGGAGACCCAGTACTTC.

The chain combines TRBV5-1 with TRBJ2-5, with 11 bases matching TRBD1. Germline values: CDR1 SGHRS, CDR2 YFSETQ. This CDR3 comprises 15 residues. V lost 6 bases to trimming and J lost 2 bases; unmatched junction nucleotides: 6. The CDR3 DNA reads TGCGCCAGCACCTCTGGGGACAGGGGGCAAGAGACCCAGTACTTC. It yields the protein CASTSGDRGQETQYF.

This clonotype came up a few times. This chain links TRBV5-1 with TRBJ2-2, with TRBD1 as a possible D gene (5 bases). CDR1 and CDR2 from the germline V gene are SGHRS and YFSETQ. This CDR3 has 15 residues. V dropped 2 bases and J dropped 5 bases, with 13 bases sitting between them. The CDR3 protein is CASSLTDTLTGELFF. The DNA of the CDR3 is TGCGCCAGCAGCTTAACGGACACTCTAACCGGGGAGCTGTTTTTT.